This entry lists 27 T cell receptor beta chains sequenced from one sample in a study of preoperative IRX-2 immunotherapy in early breast cancer. Only in-frame clones appear in the TCRdb table, and some are missing; sequencing was by immunoSEQ multiplex PCR. The sample contains approximately 24,000 clones, over 85% of which appear only once. Specified treatment: preoperative locoregional IRX-2 cytokine immunotherapy. The sample consisted of tumor tissue, taken after IRX-2 immunotherapy. The origin of the receptors is a human donor with breast cancer.

J is TRBJ1-2 and V is TRBV11-2, with D perhaps matching TRBD1 (5 bases). Trimming stripped 5 bases from V and 5 bases from J, with 15 bases between. Germline V CDR1 and CDR2: SGHAT, FQNNGV. CDR3 length equals 14 residues. The CDR3, as DNA: TGTGCCAGCAGCGTAGCGGGGGGTCCTTATGGCTACACCTTC. This translates into CASSVAGGPYGYTF. The full variable domain, in which reference TRBV11-2 and TRBJ1-2 provide the parts outside the CDR3, is EAGVAQSPRYKIIEKRQSVAFWCNPISGHATLYWYQQILGQGPKLLIQFQNNGVVDDSQLPKDRFSAERLKGVDSTLKIQPAKLEDSAVYLCASSVAGGPYGYTFGSGTRLTVV.

The CDR3 nucleotides are TGTGCCACCTCAGGGTGGTCGGGCACAAAAAACATTCAGTACTTC. It translates to CATSGWSGTKNIQYF. The chain carries TRBV21-1 and TRBJ2-4; the listed D gene, TRBD1, was not tested against the DNA. TRBV21-1 counts as a pseudogene. CDR3 length: 15 amino acids.

The chain uses TRBV30 and TRBJ2-3; 8 bases line up with TRBD2. Unmatched junction bases numbered 10, after V lost 4 bases and J lost 7 bases. The germline CDR1 and CDR2 sequences are GTSNPN and SVGIG (reference sequence). The CDR3 has 14 amino acids. This CDR3 reads CAWKEGGGTNTQYF. As DNA, the CDR3 is TGTGCCTGGAAGGAAGGCGGGGGGACCAATACGCAGTATTTT.

The chain uses TRBV6-5 and TRBJ1-2, with a weak D call TRBD1 (5 bases). V was pared by 5 bases and J by 7 bases, with 14 bases between. The CDR3 has 13 amino acids. CDR1 is MNHEY and CDR2 is SVGAGI in the germline V gene. The CDR3 sequence: CASSPDSLLGYTF. CDR3 bases: TGTGCCAGCAGTCCCGACAGCCTCCTTGGCTACACCTTC.

This chain uses TRBV7-9 with TRBJ2-1, with unresolved D. Trimming pared 1 base from V and 0 bases from J, leaving 1 base between. Germline V gene data show CDR1 as SEHNR and CDR2 as FQNEAQ (reference sequence). The CDR3 has 13 amino acids. This chain's CDR3 is CASSLVSYNEQFF. CDR3 sequence (DNA): TGTGCCAGCAGCTTAGTCTCCTACAATGAGCAGTTCTTC.

This chain links TRBV7-8 with TRBJ2-1; 14 bases are shared with TRBD2. Germline-derived CDR1 and CDR2 are SGHVS and FQNEAQ. Losses at the gene ends were 1 base for V and 1 base for J; bases not matched to a gene: 6. The CDR3 contains 19 residues. CDR3 nucleotides: TGTGCCAGCAGCTTAGAGACTAGCGGGGGGGCTGGATCCTACAATGAGCAGTTCTTC. This encodes CASSLETSGGAGSYNEQFF.

The chain uses TRBV2 and TRBJ2-2; TRBD1 matches at 7 bases. The CDR3 runs 13 residues. Trimming cost V 11 bases and J 7 bases; bases outside gene matches: 10. CDR1 and CDR2 (germline): SNHLY, FYNNEI. Here the CDR3 reads CACTDRRIGELFF. The CDR3 nucleotides are TGTGCCTGTACGGACAGGCGAATCGGGGAGCTGTTTTTT.

The rearrangement links TRBV6-5 to TRBJ1-5, with 9 bases identical to TRBD1. Per the germline V gene, CDR1 is MNHEY and CDR2 is SVGAGI. CDR3 length equals 14 residues. Trimming removed 5 bases from V and 4 bases from J; junction bases left unmatched: 3. The chain's CDR3 is CASSPGTGNQPQHF. CDR3 sequence (DNA): TGTGCCAGCAGTCCCGGGACAGGGAATCAGCCCCAGCATTTT.

J is TRBJ2-4 and V is TRBV2; D is perhaps TRBD2 (6 bases). The CDR3 is 14 amino acids. V was cut by 6 bases and J by 9 bases, with 18 bases left in between. Looked up from germline, CDR1 is SNHLY and CDR2 is FYNNEI. The CDR3 spells CASSGTSTFPIQYF. The CDR3 DNA reads as TGTGCCAGCAGCGGCACTAGCACGTTTCCCATTCAGTACTTC.

The chain links TRBV4-1 to TRBJ1-3, with 7 bases aligning to TRBD1. CDR3 length: 17 residues. Trimming took 0 bases from V and 0 from J; bases not matched to a gene: 5. The germline V gene has CDR1 MGHRA and CDR2 YSYEKL. For the CDR3, the DNA is TGCGCCAGCAGCCAAGAGCAGGGGGTCTACTCTGGAAACACCATATATTTT. This codes for CASSQEQGVYSGNTIYF.

The rearrangement joins TRBV5-5 to TRBJ2-7; TRBD1 matches at 8 bases. After removal of 4 bases from V and 5 bases from J, the junction contained 8 bases not matched to a gene. Germline values: CDR1 SGHKS, CDR2 YYEKEE (reference sequence). The CDR3 is made up of 14 amino acids. CDR3 loop: CASSPGQGGDEQYF. As DNA, the CDR3 is TGTGCCAGCAGCCCCGGACAGGGTGGGGACGAGCAGTACTTC.

This chain uses TRBV2 with TRBJ2-3; 8 bases are a match to TRBD1. Germline assignment: CDR1 SNHLY and CDR2 FYNNEI. Trimming removed 3 bases from V and 3 bases from J; junction bases left unmatched: 8. The CDR3 runs 16 residues. CDR3 amino acids: CASSDYGQGRTDTQYF. The DNA of the CDR3 is TGTGCCAGCAGTGATTACGGACAGGGCAGGACAGATACGCAGTATTTT. Looking up the rest from reference TRBV2 and TRBJ2-3 gives the full variable domain: EPEVTQTPSHQVTQMGQEVILRCVPISNHLYFYWYRQILGQKVEFLVSFYNNEISEKSEIFDDQFSVERPDGSNFTLKIRSTKLEDSAMYFCASSDYGQGRTDTQYFGPGTRLTVL.

This clone was counted between two and nine times. This chain connects TRBV6-6 to TRBJ2-3; D might be TRBD2 (5 bases). CDR1 and CDR2 (germline): MNHNY, SVGAGI (reference sequence). Trimming took off 7 bases at V and 1 base at J, with 6 bases between the two ends. CDR3 length equals 12 residues. The CDR3 sequence is CASTGGTDTQYF. The CDR3 DNA is TGTGCCAGCACCGGGGGCACAGATACGCAGTATTTT.

V usage is TRBV2 and J usage is TRBJ1-4; 8 positions match TRBD1. The CDR3 loop spans 15 amino acids. Germline V gene lookup returns CDR1 SNHLY and CDR2 FYNNEI. V shed 6 bases, J shed 5 bases, and the junction held 8 bases outside the gene matches. CDR3 sequence: CASRRDRGTNEKLFF. CDR3 nucleotides: TGTGCCAGCAGGAGAGACAGGGGCACCAATGAAAAACTGTTTTTT.

The V call is TRBV7-6, the J call TRBJ2-3; the D gene is possibly TRBD1 (6 bases). Germline V gene lookup returns CDR1 SGHVS and CDR2 FNYEAQ. The V gene lost 5 bases and the J gene lost 1 base, with 10 bases spanning the gap. There are 14 residues in the CDR3. CDR3 sequence (DNA): TGTGCCAGCAGCCCTAACAGGGGCACAGATACGCAGTATTTT. Its protein product is CASSPNRGTDTQYF.

The chain uses TRBV19 and TRBJ1-2, with 7 bases that match TRBD1. After removal of 4 bases from V and 2 bases from J, the junction contained 7 bases not matched to a gene. This CDR3 comprises 15 residues. Germline CDR1 reads LNHDA; CDR2 reads SQIVND (reference sequence). DNA of the CDR3: TGTGCCAGTAGTAAGTTTTGGGACAGCAACTATGGCTACACCTTC. The encoded protein is CASSKFWDSNYGYTF.

V gene TRBV2 combines with J gene TRBJ2-2; D is unresolved. CDR3 length: 17 residues. Germline values: CDR1 SNHLY, CDR2 FYNNEI. The V end was cut by 3 bases, the J end by 6 bases, with 20 bases between. The CDR3 DNA reads as TGTGCCAGCAGTGAGAGTTTTGTGACCGCCCGGCCCGGGGAGCTGTTTTTT. Translating gives CASSESFVTARPGELFF.

The J gene is TRBJ1-6, the V gene TRBV9; no definite D call. The CDR3 is made up of 13 amino acids. The V gene lost 2 bases and the J gene lost 4 bases, with 4 bases spanning the gap. Germline V gene lookup returns CDR1 SGDLS and CDR2 YYNGEE. CDR3 protein: CASSVGYNSPLHF. CDR3 DNA sequence: TGTGCCAGCAGCGTGGGGTATAATTCACCCCTCCACTTT.

The chain recombines TRBV11-2 with TRBJ2-1; no clear D gene. CDR3 length equals 11 residues. Germline V CDR1 and CDR2: SGHAT, FQNNGV. Trimming stripped 5 bases from V and 2 bases from J, with 1 base between. CDR3 residues: CASSAYNEQFF. CDR3 DNA: TGTGCCAGCAGCGCCTACAATGAGCAGTTCTTC.

V is TRBV7-2 and J is TRBJ2-7, with D hard to call. V lost 2 bases and J 0 bases, leaving 14 bases between the germline ends. This CDR3 comprises 16 residues. Germline V gene data show CDR1 as SGHTA and CDR2 as FQGNSA. This chain's CDR3 is CASSLYGSSSSYEQYV. CDR3 nucleotide sequence: TGTGCCAGCAGCTTATACGGATCCTCCTCCTCCTACGAGCAGTACGTC.

V is TRBV5-1 and J is TRBJ1-2; maybe TRBD1 (6 bases). Trimming took off 3 bases at V and 8 bases at J, with 17 bases between the two ends. This CDR3 is built from 14 residues. Per the germline V gene, CDR1 is SGHRS and CDR2 is YFSETQ. CDR3: CASSSVQGGRGYTF. In DNA form, the CDR3 reads TGCGCCAGCAGCTCTGTACAGGGCGGTCGAGGCTACACCTTC.

J is TRBJ2-3 and V is TRBV11-2; 8 bases match TRBD2. This CDR3 contains 15 residues. Per the germline V gene, CDR1 is SGHAT and CDR2 is FQNNGV. Trimming removed 8 bases from V and 2 bases from J; junction bases left unmatched: 9. CDR3 amino acids: CASPTTSGDTDTQYF. The CDR3 DNA sequence: TGTGCCAGCCCAACTACTAGCGGTGACACAGATACGCAGTATTTT.

The chain employs TRBV6-5 and TRBJ2-7; D might be TRBD2 (7 bases). The CDR3 is 15 residues long. Trimming cost V 3 bases and J 4 bases, with 16 bases left between them. From germline, CDR1 is MNHEY and CDR2 SVGAGI. CDR3 coding DNA: TGTGCCAGCAGTTATGGTGGGGGGGCCTCTTACGAGCAGTACTTC. It translates to CASSYGGGASYEQYF.

This clone came up once. The chain has TRBV19 and TRBJ2-5; 11 bases agree with TRBD2. With V trimmed by 5 bases and J by 7 bases, 6 bases remained unmatched. This CDR3 is built from 14 residues. The germline CDR1 and CDR2 sequences are LNHDA and SQIVND (reference sequence). CDR3 DNA sequence: TGTGCCAGTAGTCTAGCGGGGGGCTTGGGGACCCAGTACTTC. It specifies CASSLAGGLGTQYF.

The chain couples TRBV6-1 to TRBJ2-6; 7 bases are a match to TRBD1. Germline lookup yields CDR1 MNHNS and CDR2 SASEGT. The CDR3 contains 16 residues. V gave up 2 bases and J gave up 2 bases; unmatched junction bases: 3. This CDR3 is CASSEIGGAGANVLTF. The CDR3 DNA reads TGTGCCAGCAGTGAAATAGGGGGCGCTGGGGCCAACGTCCTGACTTTC.

The chain carries TRBV18 and TRBJ1-1; TRBD1 aligns across 7 bases. The V and J ends lost 5 bases and 2 bases, in that order; junction bases with no gene match: 11. Germline CDR1 KGHSH, CDR2 LQKENI. The CDR3 runs to 16 residues. CDR3 amino acids: CASSSRATGTNTEAFF. The DNA for the CDR3 is TGTGCCAGCTCATCACGTGCGACAGGGACCAACACTGAAGCTTTCTTT.

Only one count was recorded for this clone. The chain links TRBV7-9 to TRBJ1-1; TRBD1 matches 9 bases. The CDR3 spans 15 residues. From germline, CDR1 is SEHNR and CDR2 FQNEAQ (reference sequence). Losses at the gene ends were 6 bases for V and 5 bases for J; bases not matched to a gene: 10. This CDR3 reads CASSSRDRVRTEAFF. The CDR3 DNA reads as TGTGCCAGCAGTTCAAGGGACAGGGTACGGACTGAAGCTTTCTTT.